Included here is one TCR beta chain sequence, with context. Its antigen remains undetermined. Base qualities were left out, and no much larger clone turns up one base away. At the DNA level, this CDR3 is encoded by other sequences in the same sample as well. The entry originates in a study of shared clonotypes between healthy human individuals (TCRdb year 2020). In the study overall: The cohort comprised a couple of women and a few men aged 18 to 49 years. Leukapheresis yielded between about 0.85 and 10 billion PBMCs per donor. To estimate repertoire size and how much clonotype sharing occurs between individuals, the study deeply sequenced the blood TCR repertoires of a handful of healthy adults. Different laboratories and diverse techniques were used to prepare libraries and sequence TCR repertoires, to increase sequencing depth and limit assay-specific biases. For each donor, three plates each were used for CD4 naive and CD4 memory, two plates were used for CD8 naive, and one plate was used for CD8 memory. What the authors observed across the whole study: The small number of donors limited the genetic and exposure-history diversity represented. Naive subsets generally had larger estimated clonotype richness than memory subsets did. Pairwise subsampling indicated that sequencing depth was expected to affect the degree of clonotype sharing among donors. Incomplete sequencing was indicated by rarefaction of sorted-subset datasets, despite the large sequencing depth. Higher generation probabilities were observed for clonotypes shared by all four sorted-subset donors than for non-shared clonotypes. Sampling was restricted to blood, and TCR repertoires in tissues likely differ from the TCR repertoires found in blood. Sharing across four donors was observed for approximately 5% of naive CD4, 3% to 3.5% of naive CD8, 2% to 2.5% of memory CD4, and approximately 0.41% of memory CD8 clonotypes.

TCR CDR3 regions were amplified from genomic DNA by multiplex PCR using the deep immunoSEQ assay. Extracted genomic DNA from each cell subset was distributed evenly across all wells of several immunoSEQ 96-well plates, and each plate was treated as a replicate. For sorted subsets, each replicate PCR was loaded with 200 ng genomic DNA, equivalent to 30,000 or so T cell genomes. The purified libraries were quantified using a Qubit 3.0 fluorometer, sized with a Bioanalyzer 2100, and then quantified again using the KAPA Library Quantification kit. Every immunoSEQ 96-well plate was sequenced on a separate single-read 150-cycle Illumina NextSeq 550 flow cell. Turning to the authors' computational methods: The immunoSEQ output contained only junctional sequences without quality scores, so filtering could not match that applied to full-length reads. To assign V/J genes and CDR3, sequences were annotated against IMGT germline references using PyIR, a Python wrapper for IgBLAST v1.9. Any read was removed if the V/J assignment was weak (E-value above 1e-6), the CDR3 was missing, or the read contained stop codons, out-of-frame junctions, or ambiguous translated residues. V3J clonotypes were defined as sequences sharing the same inferred V gene, J gene, and CDR3 amino acid sequence. The percentage overlap between two repertoires was calculated by dividing the number of shared unique clonotypes by the size of the smaller repertoire. Three approaches were used to assess repertoire richness: RTK rarefaction, the Chao1 estimator, and Recon v2.1 estimates of unobserved clonotypes. OLGA was used to compute generation probabilities for all TCRbeta clonotypes that the gDNA method yielded from a handful of donors. As stored in TCRdb, this immuneACCESS dataset retains in-frame rearrangements with V and J assigned. A fraction of the clones does not appear; measured against another copy, unresolved V genes explain less than half of the discrepancy, and the remainder lacks a known reason. That table furnishes V, J and clone size, whereas the DNA furnished D and trimming. This sample lists around 2.1 million clones; 93% were detected once. The ten largest clones take up under 2% of the sample.

CD8 naive samples were CD45RO-negative cells positively selected for CCR7, giving a CD45RA+CCR7+ population that excluded TemRA cells. The donors were healthy, HIV-negative adults who had no recently reported acute infections or vaccinations. All donors were Caucasian adults living in Nashville, Tennessee, USA. Blood was collected by leukapheresis, and PBMCs were isolated by Ficoll-Histopaque density gradient centrifugation and then cryopreserved in liquid nitrogen vapor phase. Purity and quantity of every magnetically sorted T cell population were checked by analytical flow cytometry. Each sorted fraction had its genomic DNA isolated and then quantified by UV absorbance on a Nanodrop 2000c. Measured from the cysteine to the phenylalanine, the CDR3 is 11 residues long. Only the CDR3 region is kept as DNA, spanning 33 bases read in frame from base 1. Deletion took 9 bases off V and 5 bases off J, with a span of 8 bases between the germline ends. Reading the germline V gene gives CDR1 MDHEN and CDR2 SYDVKM.

Sequencing was performed on naive CD8+ T cells from PBMCs. Read against the paper, the sample's cell subset or site label means: CD45RA+CCR7+. Recombination joined TRBV28 with TRBJ2-1; a tentative D call is TRBD2 (6 bases match). The clonotype comes from a man aged 18-30 years in good health. Some clones in this sample may be carry-over from other donors' samples. Here the CDR3 is given as CASTGDNEQFF. The base sequence is TGTGCCAGTACGGGGGACAATGAGCAGTTCTTC.